The present T cell receptor (beta chain) was sequenced within a study of T cell repertoires in cytomegalovirus infection. Study context: The authors relied on CMV epitopes, both recently identified HLA-C-restricted and well-studied HLA-B-restricted. Public TCR beta signatures marked donors with CMV infection and the matching HLA. Study observations and caveats: Predominance within the ex vivo response was attributable to HLA-C-restricted CMV-specific TCR beta clonotypes.

V dropped 3 bases and J dropped 3 bases, with 10 bases sitting between them. This CDR3 contains 13 residues. CDR1 is SGHNT and CDR2 is YYREEE in the germline V gene (reference sequence). One entry per CDR3 protein results from TCRdb running MiXCR on the reads. Of under 500,000 distinct CDR3 sequences listed, roughly 42% are singletons. With respect to this clonotype: The antigen remains undetermined.

Specimen: cultured PBMCs, collected from culture after CMV antigen stimulation. The TCR was taken from a human donor in good health (CMV status not recorded). Some clones in this sample may be carry-over from other donors' samples. The rearrangement uses TRBV5-4 and TRBJ2-7, with a weak D call TRBD1 (6 bases). The CDR3 sequence: CASSWDNDYEQYF. Here the CDR3 DNA reads TGTGCCAGCAGCTGGGACAATGACTACGAGCAGTACTTC.